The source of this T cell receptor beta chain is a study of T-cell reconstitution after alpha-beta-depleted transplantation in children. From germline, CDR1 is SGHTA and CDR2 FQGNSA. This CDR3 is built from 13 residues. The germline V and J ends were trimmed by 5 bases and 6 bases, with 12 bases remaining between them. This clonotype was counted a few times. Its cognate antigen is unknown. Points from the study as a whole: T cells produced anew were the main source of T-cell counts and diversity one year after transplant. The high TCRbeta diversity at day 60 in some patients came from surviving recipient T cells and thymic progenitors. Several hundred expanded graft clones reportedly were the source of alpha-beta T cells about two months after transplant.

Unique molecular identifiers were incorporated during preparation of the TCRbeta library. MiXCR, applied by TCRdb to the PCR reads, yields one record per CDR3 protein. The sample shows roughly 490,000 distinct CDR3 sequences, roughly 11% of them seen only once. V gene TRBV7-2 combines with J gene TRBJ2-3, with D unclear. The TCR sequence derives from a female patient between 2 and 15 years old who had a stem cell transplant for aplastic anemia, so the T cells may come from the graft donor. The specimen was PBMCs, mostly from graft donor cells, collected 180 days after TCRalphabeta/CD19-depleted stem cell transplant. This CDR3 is CASSQSSPDTQYF. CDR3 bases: TGTGCCAGCAGCCAATCTAGTCCCGATACGCAGTATTTT.